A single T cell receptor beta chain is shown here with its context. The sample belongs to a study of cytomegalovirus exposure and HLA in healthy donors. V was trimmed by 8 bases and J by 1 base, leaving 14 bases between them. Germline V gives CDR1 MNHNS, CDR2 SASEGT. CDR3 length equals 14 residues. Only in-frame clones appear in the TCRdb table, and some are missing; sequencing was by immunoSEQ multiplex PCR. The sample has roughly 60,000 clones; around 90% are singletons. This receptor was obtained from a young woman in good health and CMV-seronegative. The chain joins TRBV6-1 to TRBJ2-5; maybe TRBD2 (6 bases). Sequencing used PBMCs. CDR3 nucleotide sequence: TGTGCCAGCCTTAGGGACTCTACCCAAGAGACCCAGTACTTC. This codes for CASLRDSTQETQYF.